Listed here are 15 T cell receptor beta chains from one sample, sequenced in a study of T-cell memory formation after mild COVID-19. TCRdb ran MiXCR on the 5' RACE reads and lists one entry per CDR3 protein. The table has about 250,000 distinct CDR3 sequences, 15% to 19% seen once; the top ten hold under 2.5%. Sequencing was done on a sample of PBMCs or a T cell subset sorted from them (not recorded which). All receptors derive from an adult woman who had mild COVID-19 (a few samples of this study predate the infection). Cell type and time point are not known.

In its sample, this clonotype was seen a few times. The rearrangement joins TRBV7-2 to TRBJ2-5, with 7 nucleotides matching TRBD1. Germline V gene data show CDR1 as SGHTA and CDR2 as FQGNSA. There are 14 residues in the CDR3. The J segment lost 3 bases and the V segment lost 2 bases, leaving 3 bases of the junction unmatched. The chain's CDR3 is CASSLSRGKETQYF. In DNA, the CDR3 is TGTGCCAGCAGCTTATCCAGGGGGAAAGAGACCCAGTACTTC.

This clonotype came up a few times. This rearrangement joins TRBV30 to TRBJ2-7; D remains ambiguous. With 2 bases removed from V and 0 bases from J, the gap between germline ends came to 14 bases. CDR1 GTSNPN and CDR2 SVGIG come from the germline V gene (reference sequence). CDR3 size: 15 residues. This CDR3 is CAWSPRLLSSYEQYF. CDR3 nucleotides: TGTGCCTGGAGTCCCCGGCTGCTTAGCTCCTACGAGCAGTACTTC.

This chain uses TRBV28 with TRBJ1-1; D uncertain. The CDR3 is made up of 12 amino acids. The germline gives CDR1 MDHEN, CDR2 SYDVKM. The germline V and J ends were trimmed by 6 bases and 9 bases, with 14 bases remaining between them. The CDR3 region has the DNA TGTGCCAGCAGCAGTAAAGGCAGACAAGCTTTCTTT. It specifies CASSSKGRQAFF.

This clonotype turned up a few times. V gene TRBV14 combines with J gene TRBJ2-7; 7 bases align to TRBD1. Germline assignment: CDR1 SGHDN and CDR2 FVKESK. The trim removed 1 base at V and 0 bases at J, leaving 6 bases unmatched. This CDR3 is built from 16 residues. As DNA, the CDR3 is TGTGCCAGCAGCCAAGGGGAACAGGGGAGCTCCTACGAGCAGTACTTC. As protein: CASSQGEQGSSYEQYF.

On this clonotype: At one end, the junction sequence differs from germline, possibly due to a read error. The V gene is TRBV7-9, the J gene TRBJ2-5; 9 positions match TRBD2. CDR3 length equals 14 residues. Germline V CDR1 and CDR2: SEHNR, FQNEAQ (reference sequence). The chain's CDR3 is CASSLAGVQETQYF. The DNA of the CDR3 is TGTGCCAGCAGTTTAGCGGGAGTCCAAGAGACCCAGTACTTC.

This sequence joins TRBV11-2 and TRBJ1-5; D remains unclear. CDR1 SGHAT and CDR2 FQNNGV come from the germline V gene. The CDR3 contains 13 residues. Trimming took off 8 bases at V and 0 bases at J, with 8 bases between the two ends. The CDR3 loop reads CASGQDSNQPQHF. DNA of the CDR3: TGTGCCAGCGGGCAAGATAGCAATCAGCCCCAGCATTTT.

This clonotype was recorded many times. This chain joins TRBV5-1 and TRBJ2-5; D is unclear. V shed 0 bases and J shed 5 bases, with 14 bases lying between them. The CDR3 contains 15 residues. CDR1 is SGHRS, CDR2 YFSETQ, per germline. CDR3 in DNA: TGCGCCAGCAGCTTGGTTGGGATCCAAAAGGAGACCCAGTACTTC. It specifies CASSLVGIQKETQYF.

This clonotype was recorded at least ten times. The chain couples TRBV18 to TRBJ2-3; no reliable D call. The CDR3 runs to 14 residues. The germline CDR1 and CDR2 sequences are KGHSH and LQKENI. V was cut by 4 bases and J by 0 bases, with 8 bases left in between. The CDR3: CASSRSLSTDTQYF. The CDR3 nucleotides are TGTGCCAGCTCACGCAGTTTAAGCACAGATACGCAGTATTTT.

In its sample, this clonotype was seen a few times. This rearrangement joins TRBV6-6 to TRBJ2-1, with D perhaps matching TRBD2 (7 bases). The CDR3 is 15 residues long. The V and J ends lost 2 bases and 4 bases respectively, with 12 bases between them. Germline V lookup: CDR1 MNHNY, CDR2 SVGAGI (reference sequence). DNA of the CDR3: TGTGCCAGCAGTTACGGGAGGGGGGGGTACAATGAGCAGTTCTTC. It encodes CASSYGRGGYNEQFF.

This chain uses TRBV29-1 with TRBJ1-4; 7 bases agree with TRBD1. V lost 5 bases to trimming and J lost 7 bases; unmatched junction nucleotides: 4. This CDR3 region has 12 residues. In germline, CDR1 is SQVTM, CDR2 ANQGSEA. The CDR3: CSVPGGGEKLFF. CDR3 DNA: TGCAGCGTTCCAGGGGGAGGTGAAAAACTGTTTTTT.

This clonotype occurred a few times. This chain's CDR3 is CASSYSQRRGSYEQYF. DNA for the CDR3: TGTGCCAGCAGTTACTCCCAGAGGCGAGGCTCCTACGAGCAGTACTTC. The chain joins TRBV6-2 or TRBV6-3 to TRBJ2-7, with no clear D. This CDR3 is built from 16 residues. The V gene's germline CDR1 is MNHEY and CDR2 SVGEGT. V dropped 0 bases and J dropped 0 bases, with 12 bases sitting between them.

The chain carries TRBV5-1 and TRBJ2-3; D is unresolved. CDR3 size: 14 residues. Per germline, CDR1 SGHRS and CDR2 YFSETQ. V lost 0 bases, J lost 4 bases, and 9 bases lay in between. The CDR3 reads CASSLEGRADTQYF. The CDR3 coding sequence is TGCGCCAGCAGCTTGGAAGGTCGGGCAGATACGCAGTATTTT.

The chain couples TRBV27 to TRBJ2-3; 10 bases are a match to TRBD2. Germline assignment: CDR1 MNHEY and CDR2 SMNVEV (reference sequence). Trimming took 6 bases from V and 10 from J; bases not matched to a gene: 7. The CDR3 has 13 residues. The CDR3 sequence is CASRSGRAFSQYF. CDR3 in DNA: TGTGCCAGCAGGAGCGGGAGGGCCTTTTCGCAGTATTTT.

This clonotype was counted only a few times. The V call is TRBV18, the J call TRBJ1-1; D ambiguous. This CDR3 region has 15 residues. Looked up from germline, CDR1 is KGHSH and CDR2 is LQKENI. With 6 bases removed from V and 1 base from J, the gap between germline ends came to 15 bases. CDR3 in amino acids: CASSPGRAKNTEAFF. The CDR3 nucleotides read TGTGCCAGCTCCCCCGGGAGGGCCAAGAACACTGAAGCTTTCTTT.

The chain couples TRBV18 to TRBJ1-1, with TRBD1 identical over 7 bases. The CDR3 has 14 residues. V lost 6 bases, J lost 5 bases, and 9 bases stayed unmatched. The germline gives CDR1 KGHSH, CDR2 LQKENI. As DNA, the CDR3 is TGTGCCAGCTCCCCGAACAGGGGAGTTACTGAAGCTTTCTTT. Translation: CASSPNRGVTEAFF.